This passage covers 11 T cell receptor beta chains from one sample sequenced in a study of naive and memory T cell subsets (dated by TCRdb to about 2017). Receptors were amplified or captured by UMI-ligation and nested PCR. Sequencing used an Illumina MiSeq. To cover both TRBC1 and TRBC2, the beta constant-region primer consisted of an equimolar mix of two oligonucleotides. Four rounds of PCR, combining the SP2 primer with nested alpha and beta constant-region primers, were used to amplify the ligated cDNA. TCRdb trimmed the raw reads at Q25, called clones with MiXCR and kept productive beta chains. Merged by CDR3 protein, the rows form single entries marked with the most common genes and DNA. For this sample the table gives some 80,000 distinct CDR3 sequences, of which 9% were detected only once. The leading ten clones occupy 1.2% of the sample. The sequencing input was naive CD8+ T cells from blood. The meaning of the sample's cell subset or site label: naive T cells, CD45RA high CD27+. These receptors came from a human donor in good health.

The sample holds many counts of this clonotype. The J gene is TRBJ2-7, the V gene TRBV10-3; 10 bases match TRBD1. CDR1 and CDR2 from the germline V gene are ENHRY and SYGVKD. This CDR3 comprises 15 residues. J gave up 1 base and V 11 bases, and 11 bases lay outside the gene matches. The CDR3 DNA is TGTGCCCTGCGACAGGGACAGGGGACGTCCTACGAGCAGTACTTC. As protein: CALRQGQGTSYEQYF.

This chain joins TRBV7-9 and TRBJ2-1; D perhaps matches TRBD1 (6 bases). Germline V lookup: CDR1 SEHNR, CDR2 FQNEAQ (reference sequence). Trimming took 7 bases from V and 8 from J, leaving 21 bases between them. The CDR3 sequence is 15 residues long. The CDR3 loop is CASIPAQGHRDEQFF. DNA for the CDR3: TGTGCCAGCATTCCGGCCCAGGGACACCGCGATGAGCAGTTCTTC.

This clonotype came up a few times. The chain is built from TRBV4-1 and TRBJ1-4; tentatively, D is TRBD1 (5 bases). Germline V gene sequence: CDR1 MGHRA, CDR2 YSYEKL. V was shortened by 1 base and J by 5 bases, with 14 bases between the two germline ends. The CDR3 consists of 16 residues. CDR3 sequence reads: CASSQVSSGRNEKLFF. The CDR3 nucleotides are TGCGCCAGCAGCCAAGTGTCTTCGGGACGGAATGAAAAACTGTTTTTT.

This clonotype was picked up many times. The chain has TRBV6-2 or TRBV6-3 and TRBJ2-7; D remains unclear. The V gene's germline CDR1 is MNHEY and CDR2 SVGEGT. Trimming cost V 5 bases and J 2 bases, with 7 bases left between them. This CDR3 region has 12 residues. CDR3 sequence reads: CASSAATYEQYF. The CDR3 nucleotides read TGTGCCAGCAGTGCGGCGACCTACGAGCAGTACTTC.

The CDR3 nucleotides read TGTGCCACCAGTGATTTGCCTTACAATCCAATCGCTCTGGGGACCAACGTCCTGACTTTC. Its protein product is CATSDLPYNPIALGTNVLTF. This chain links TRBV24-1 with TRBJ2-6; no clear D. CDR1 KGHDR and CDR2 SFDVKD come from the germline V gene. The CDR3 extends over 20 amino acids. V was pared by 0 bases and J by 8 bases, with 25 bases between.

This rearrangement joins TRBV15 to TRBJ2-3; 16 bases align to TRBD2. With 5 bases clipped from V and 5 bases from J, the junction kept 19 bases outside the gene matches. This CDR3 region has 21 residues. CDR1 and CDR2 (germline): LNHNV, YYDKDF (reference sequence). The CDR3 spells CATSGGTVAGTSGRAIDTQYF. CDR3 nucleotide sequence: TGTGCCACCAGCGGCGGAACGGTAGCCGGGACTAGCGGGAGGGCCATAGATACGCAGTATTTT.

The V call is TRBV4-2, the J call TRBJ2-5, with a tentative D call TRBD2 (5 bases). CDR1 and CDR2 (germline): LGHNA, YNFKEQ. CDR3 length: 15 residues. Trimming stripped 3 bases from V and 2 bases from J, with 13 bases between. The CDR3 sequence: CASSQASAEQETQYF. The CDR3 DNA reads as TGTGCCAGCAGCCAGGCTTCAGCGGAGCAAGAGACCCAGTACTTC.

This clonotype was seen at least ten times. The chain has TRBV27 and TRBJ2-1; D may be TRBD1 (6 bases). The CDR3 runs to 16 residues. V lost 6 bases to trimming and J lost 0 bases, with 15 bases between them. Germline V gives CDR1 MNHEY, CDR2 SMNVEV (reference sequence). The CDR3 loop reads CASRPGQLSSYNEQFF. CDR3 DNA: TGTGCCAGCAGACCCGGACAGTTGAGCTCCTACAATGAGCAGTTCTTC.

This clonotype was counted at least ten times. V and J are TRBV7-8 and TRBJ2-3; D uncertain. CDR3 length: 16 amino acids. Germline V lookup: CDR1 SGHVS, CDR2 FQNEAQ. The ends were cut back, 5 bases at V and 0 bases at J, with 15 bases in the middle. DNA of the CDR3: TGTGCCAGCAGCCTCCCAATCGATGCTAGCACAGATACGCAGTATTTT. Its translation: CASSLPIDASTDTQYF.

The table lists this clonotype with a few counts. The rearrangement joins TRBV7-9 to TRBJ2-7; the match to TRBD1 covers 9 bases. Germline V lookup: CDR1 SEHNR, CDR2 FQNEAQ (reference sequence). This CDR3 has 15 amino acids. Trimming took 5 bases from V and 1 from J; bases not matched to a gene: 6. DNA for the CDR3: TGTGCCAGCAGCGAACCCGGACAGGGGTCCTACGAGCAGTACTTC. The encoded protein is CASSEPGQGSYEQYF.

This clonotype was observed at least ten times. This chain uses TRBV6-6 with TRBJ2-7; no definite D call. This CDR3 is 11 amino acids long. V lost 8 bases and J lost 3, with 8 bases in between. The germline V gene has CDR1 MNHNY and CDR2 SVGAGI (reference sequence). The CDR3 here is CASSAYYEQYF. The CDR3 coding sequence is TGTGCCAGCTCGGCGTACTACGAGCAGTACTTC.